This T cell receptor beta chain was sequenced during a study of T cells after yellow fever vaccination (dated by TCRdb to between 2017 and 2020). Some background on the complete study: The SMART-Seq v4 Ultra Low Input RNA kit was used to prepare libraries from fractions with low cell numbers. To follow T-cell clones before and after primary and booster YFV17D yellow fever vaccination, bulk TCR alpha and beta repertoires were sequenced over time. Two healthy male donors made up the cohort, one aged 18 to 30 years and the other aged 30 to 40 years. Blood samples were taken at several timepoints before and after primary and secondary immunization, and bulk PBMC replicates and cell subsets were isolated.

TCRdb records Illumina NovaSeq 6000 as the sequencer. TCR cDNA was synthesized by 5'RACE template switching, which introduced a universal primer site and unique molecular identifiers. Priming for cDNA synthesis came from both the TCR alpha and TCR beta constant segments. Library amplification used two PCR steps, and the second PCR step added sample barcodes and sequencing adapters. Sequencing of the libraries was done on either Illumina HiSeq 2500 (2x100 bp) or NovaSeq (2x150 bp). Per the original workflow: Demultiplexing of reads and collapsing into UMI consensus sequences were performed with MIGEC, and V(D)J alignment was carried out with MiXCR. Clonotypes responding to the vaccine were identified with edgeR on replicate PBMC samples, with the criteria of FDR below 0.01 and a log2 fold change above 5 up to day 15. CD4 or CD8 identity was assigned to each bulk clonotype according to whether the clonotype was present at higher abundance in the sequenced CD4 repertoire or the sequenced CD8 repertoire. TCRdb applied fastp at Q25 and MiXCR to the public reads, then kept only in-frame beta chains. Every distinct CDR3 protein forms one entry, paired with its most common genes and DNA. It is TCRdb's table, rather than the study itself, that gives the V and J calls and clone size. Recorded for this sample are over 250,000 distinct CDR3 sequences; around 5.2% of them occurred a single time. The biggest ten clones account for less than 3.5% of the sample.

The investigation overall reported the following: Compared with the primary T-cell response, the secondary T-cell response was weaker but faster, peaking on day 5 rather than day 15. Because only a couple of donors were included in the study, the extent to which the findings can be generalized is limited. Because abundant contaminating clonotypes from the bulk population could be contained in FACS-sorted repertoires, computational filtering was required. Most clones expanded after primary vaccination were re-detected after the booster (almost 97% of CD4 and approximately 89% of CD8), suggesting broad memory maintenance. A small share of clonotypes occurred in both CD4 and CD8 compartments, likely arising from convergent recombination.

Per the publication, the treatment or condition label means: live attenuated yellow fever vaccine strain. A standard Ficoll-Paque protocol was used to isolate PBMCs from peripheral blood. Dynabeads CD4 and CD8 positive selection kits were used to isolate the CD4 and CD8 T-cell fractions. TriZol was used to extract RNA from bulk PBMCs, from CD4 and CD8 fractions, and from dextramer-positive and dextramer-negative fractions. This clonotype was recorded many times. Its antigen remains undetermined. There are no base qualities to consult, and no much larger clone falls within one base. The sample in question was CD4+ T cells sorted from PBMCs, obtained on the day of the yellow fever booster vaccination. The TCR was taken from a man younger than 35 who received the YFV17D yellow fever vaccine.

The CDR3 reads CAIAGVPDPEQFF. The bases read TGTGCCATAGCCGGCGTACCAGATCCTGAGCAGTTCTTC. The rearranged segments are TRBV10-3 and TRBJ2-1; the D gene is unclear. The junction carries 18 bases between V and J, which are trimmed by 9 bases and 9 bases respectively. Sequences ENHRY (CDR1) and SYGVKD (CDR2) are obtained from the germline V gene. From the cysteine up to the phenylalanine, the CDR3 has a length of 13 residues. Only CDR3 DNA remains: 39 bases, in frame from the first base.